The 23 T cell receptor beta chains reported below all come from one sample, sequenced in a study of T-cell reconstitution after alpha-beta-depleted transplantation in children. Construction of the TCRbeta library involved unique molecular identifiers. TCRdb re-derived calls from the PCR reads in MiXCR, one entry per CDR3 protein. The sample holds about 410,000 distinct CDR3 sequences; around 20% are singletons and the top ten take around 4%. The specimen was PBMCs from the stem cell graft donor, collected from the stem cell graft. Receptor source: a human donor who donated a stem cell graft to a child with acute myeloid leukemia.

The chain carries TRBV5-1 and TRBJ1-3, with D perhaps matching TRBD1 (6 bases). The CDR3 length is 18 residues. The germline gives CDR1 SGHRS, CDR2 YFSETQ. The V end was cut by 3 bases, the J end by 3 bases, with 22 bases between. The CDR3 sequence is CASSSQPTQGSYGNTIYF. The CDR3 coding sequence is TGCGCCAGCAGCTCCCAACCCACGCAGGGGAGCTATGGAAACACCATATATTTT.

This clonotype occurred a few times. The chain couples TRBV7-9 to TRBJ1-1; D gene unclear. The CDR3 is 14 residues long. Trimming removed 5 bases from V and 0 bases from J, with 10 bases in between. Germline CDR1 is SEHNR and CDR2 is FQNEAQ (reference sequence). In DNA form, the CDR3 reads TGTGCCAGCAGCCTCCTAACCATGAACACTGAAGCTTTCTTT. This codes for CASSLLTMNTEAFF.

The chain joins TRBV4-2 to TRBJ2-6; 7 positions match TRBD1. The CDR3 loop spans 19 amino acids. Per germline, CDR1 LGHNA and CDR2 YNFKEQ. V shed 0 bases, J shed 3 bases, and the junction held 11 bases outside the gene matches. The CDR3 loop reads CASSQDVHRGSFGANVLTF. The CDR3 DNA reads TGTGCCAGCAGCCAAGACGTCCACAGGGGTTCATTTGGGGCCAACGTCCTGACTTTC.

This clonotype was detected a few times. This chain uses TRBV7-7 with TRBJ2-1, with D uncertain. Germline lookup yields CDR1 SSHAT and CDR2 FNYEAQ (reference sequence). V was pared by 1 base and J by 7 bases, with 11 bases between. The CDR3 runs to 14 residues. The CDR3 region is CASSLDVSRNEQFF. CDR3 nucleotides: TGTGCCAGCAGCTTAGACGTTTCAAGGAATGAGCAGTTCTTC.

The chain uses TRBV4-1 and TRBJ1-1; D gene uncertain. This CDR3 has 14 amino acids. Per the germline V gene, CDR1 is MGHRA and CDR2 is YSYEKL. With 0 bases removed from V and 12 bases from J, the gap between germline ends came to 17 bases. CDR3 sequence reads: CASSQDPAGLSTFF. CDR3 nucleotides: TGCGCCAGCAGCCAAGATCCGGCCGGACTCTCTACTTTCTTT.

This clonotype was picked up one time. The chain has TRBV4-1 and TRBJ2-1; D unresolved. V dropped 1 base and J dropped 0 bases, with 7 bases sitting between them. Germline V gene data show CDR1 as MGHRA and CDR2 as YSYEKL. This CDR3 spans 15 amino acids. CDR3 sequence: CASSQVLLSYNEQFF. The CDR3 DNA is TGCGCCAGCAGCCAAGTCCTACTCTCCTACAATGAGCAGTTCTTC.

The chain carries TRBV7-9 and TRBJ1-2, with D possibly matching TRBD1 (6 bases). The CDR3 has 16 residues. The V and J ends lost 5 bases and 2 bases respectively, with 18 bases between them. CDR1 is SEHNR, CDR2 FQNEAQ, per germline (reference sequence). CDR3 loop: CASSTRRAGENYGYTF. CDR3 coding DNA: TGTGCCAGCAGCACCAGAAGGGCAGGGGAAAACTATGGCTACACCTTC.

V is TRBV5-6 and J is TRBJ2-1, with 7 positions matching TRBD2. The junction had 5 bases not matched to a gene; V was cut back by 0 bases and J by 2 bases. Per germline, CDR1 SGHDT and CDR2 YYEEEE. This CDR3 contains 16 residues. In DNA form, the CDR3 reads TGTGCCAGCAGCTTGGGGCCTAGCGGAGCCTACAATGAGCAGTTCTTC. It codes for CASSLGPSGAYNEQFF.

This clonotype was seen a single time. This chain joins TRBV30 and TRBJ2-7; 7 bases agree with TRBD2. The CDR3 contains 13 residues. The germline gives CDR1 GTSNPN, CDR2 SVGIG (reference sequence). V lost 2 bases and J lost 2; bases outside the gene matches: 3. CDR3 sequence: CAWSPSGTYEQYF. The DNA of the CDR3 is TGTGCCTGGAGTCCCAGCGGGACCTACGAGCAGTACTTC.

This rearrangement joins TRBV3-1 to TRBJ1-2; no definite D call. Germline V lookup: CDR1 LGHDT, CDR2 YNNKEL (reference sequence). The CDR3 sequence is 16 residues long. V lost 4 bases and J 2 bases, leaving 17 bases between the germline ends. This CDR3 is CASSPDAAPRNYGYTF. The CDR3, as DNA: TGTGCCAGCAGCCCTGATGCGGCACCTAGGAACTATGGCTACACCTTC.

V is TRBV2 and J is TRBJ2-2; D ambiguous. V lost 4 bases and J lost 2, with 8 bases in between. The germline V gene encodes CDR1 SNHLY and CDR2 FYNNEI. CDR3 length equals 14 residues. The CDR3 DNA sequence: TGTGCCAGCAGTGTCGCCAGTAACACCGGGGAGCTGTTTTTT. Encoded protein: CASSVASNTGELFF.

This clonotype was recorded at least ten times. The J gene is TRBJ2-7, the V gene TRBV29-1, with a possible D match to TRBD2 (5 bases). The V and J ends lost 3 bases and 7 bases respectively, with 19 bases between them. CDR1 SQVTM and CDR2 ANQGSEA come from the germline V gene. This CDR3 has 14 amino acids. In DNA, the CDR3 is TGCAGCGTTGACGGGGTGTCCACGCCGGGAGAGCAGTACTTC. This sequence encodes CSVDGVSTPGEQYF.

The chain combines TRBV12-3 or TRBV12-4 with TRBJ2-7; TRBD2 matches 8 bases. V trimming: 2 bases; J trimming: 4 bases; junction bases outside the gene matches: 7. The CDR3 has 15 amino acids. The CDR3 coding sequence is TGTGCCAGCAGTTTACTAGCGGGTAAGGGATACGAGCAGTACTTC. Translation: CASSLLAGKGYEQYF.

This rearrangement joins TRBV18 to TRBJ2-3; 10 positions match TRBD2. Germline values: CDR1 KGHSH, CDR2 LQKENI. With V trimmed by 3 bases and J by 1 base, 4 bases remained unmatched. The CDR3 runs 16 residues. CDR3 DNA: TGTGCCAGCTCACCGGGGACTAGCGCCCGCACAGATACGCAGTATTTT. This codes for CASSPGTSARTDTQYF.

This clonotype was seen more than once but under ten times. This chain connects TRBV29-1 to TRBJ2-2; a possible D gene is TRBD1 (6 bases). Deletions cut 4 bases from V and 2 bases from J, with 14 bases between. Germline CDR1 is SQVTM and CDR2 is ANQGSEA. The CDR3 sequence is 15 residues long. CDR3 amino acids: CSVGTGTFNTGELFF. The CDR3 bases are TGCAGCGTTGGCACCGGGACATTCAACACCGGGGAGCTGTTTTTT.

The V and J genes are TRBV5-1 and TRBJ2-4; 7 bases match TRBD1. Losses at the gene ends were 0 bases for V and 2 bases for J; bases not matched to a gene: 8. This CDR3 is 17 amino acids long. Germline CDR1 and CDR2: SGHRS and YFSETQ. The CDR3 DNA is TGCGCCAGCAGCTTGGGAGAGACAGGGTTAACCAAAAACATTCAGTACTTC. Protein: CASSLGETGLTKNIQYF.

This clonotype was observed a handful of times. The rearrangement links TRBV14 to TRBJ2-5; 10 bases agree with TRBD2. V gave up 4 bases and J gave up 2 bases; unmatched junction bases: 22. CDR3 size: 21 residues. Germline CDR1 reads SGHDN; CDR2 reads FVKESK. The CDR3 sequence is CASSPDRVLAGDMGRQETQYF. For the CDR3, the DNA is TGTGCCAGCAGCCCGGACAGGGTCCTAGCGGGAGATATGGGAAGGCAAGAGACCCAGTACTTC.

In this sample, this clonotype turned up a few times. The chain employs TRBV20-1 and TRBJ2-5; D gene unclear. V gave up 8 bases and J gave up 1 base, with 8 bases separating them. CDR3 length: 11 residues. Germline V gene data show CDR1 as DFQATT and CDR2 as SNEGSKA (reference sequence). CDR3 region: CSNLPQETQYF. CDR3 DNA sequence: TGCAGTAACCTACCCCAAGAGACCCAGTACTTC.

The table lists this clonotype with many counts. The chain has TRBV29-1 and TRBJ2-5, with D perhaps matching TRBD1 (6 bases). Germline V gene sequence: CDR1 SQVTM, CDR2 ANQGSEA. Trimming took 7 bases from V and 7 from J, leaving 19 bases between them. This CDR3 is built from 13 residues. The chain's CDR3 is CSASPTGSGTQYF. DNA of the CDR3: TGCAGCGCTAGTCCGACAGGCTCGGGGACCCAGTACTTC.

This clonotype was seen only a few times. This sequence joins TRBV12-3 or TRBV12-4 and TRBJ2-7, with 8 bases matching TRBD1. Trimming cost V 3 bases and J 2 bases; bases outside gene matches: 3. The CDR3 runs to 14 residues. The CDR3 DNA reads TGTGCCAGCAGTTTCGGACAGGGTCCCTACGAGCAGTACTTC. It yields the protein CASSFGQGPYEQYF.

This clonotype has just a few counts. This rearrangement joins TRBV20-1 to TRBJ2-4; no reliable D call. CDR3 length: 19 residues. V lost 5 bases, J lost 0 bases, and 26 bases lay in between. Germline CDR1 and CDR2: DFQATT and SNEGSKA (reference sequence). The CDR3 DNA follows: TGCAGTGCTCTCGACCGTGGCAGCCCTATGACTGGAGCCAAAAACATTCAGTACTTC. Amino acid sequence: CSALDRGSPMTGAKNIQYF.

This clonotype was detected many times. The V gene is TRBV20-1, the J gene TRBJ2-2; TRBD2 is a possible D gene (6 bases). CDR1 is DFQATT and CDR2 is SNEGSKA in the germline V gene (reference sequence). This CDR3 is built from 11 residues. V lost 5 bases to trimming and J lost 7 bases, with 8 bases between them. The CDR3 sequence is CSALGGGELFF. In DNA form, the CDR3 reads TGCAGTGCTTTGGGGGGCGGGGAGCTGTTTTTT.

This clonotype is a singleton in its sample. The chain couples TRBV29-1 to TRBJ2-1, with 10 bases fitting TRBD1. CDR1 and CDR2 from the germline V gene are SQVTM and ANQGSEA. This CDR3 has 13 residues. The J segment lost 7 bases and the V segment lost 7 bases, leaving 7 bases of the junction unmatched. The CDR3 sequence is CSASGTGANEQFF. CDR3 nucleotide sequence: TGCAGCGCATCCGGGACAGGGGCTAATGAGCAGTTCTTC.